This T cell receptor (beta chain) was sequenced in a study of blood T cell repertoires in COVID-19. Study at large: Samples came from the United States, Italy and Spain, spanning acute and convalescent COVID-19. T cells, B-cell-depleted T cells, or PBMCs provided the cDNA or gDNA that served as material.

Original handling: Amplifying reference gene primers gave estimates of nucleated cell counts. Sequencing used immunoSEQ multiplex PCR; TCRdb keeps in-frame clones, though not all of them. V and J calls and clone size are as listed in that table; D and trimming were resolved from the DNA. Among approximately 300,000 clones listed, 80% to 90% were seen once. V lost 6 bases to trimming and J lost 7 bases, with 10 bases between them. From germline, CDR1 is DFQATT and CDR2 SNEGSKA (reference sequence). This CDR3 region has 10 residues. This clone occurred once. Sequenced material: peripheral blood. The clonotype was recovered from a man between 50 and 59 years old with active or convalescent COVID-19. The V and J genes are TRBV20-1 and TRBJ2-7, with D unclear. CDR3 protein: CSAGDGEQYF. DNA for the CDR3: TGCAGTGCAGGTGACGGGGAGCAGTACTTC.